This T cell receptor (beta chain) comes out of a study of cytomegalovirus exposure and HLA in healthy donors listed by TCRdb under 2017. Study-wide context: An earlier analysis of under 600 of the donors reported more than 250 Gb of sequence data and some 120 million unique TCR beta sequences from roughly 200 million T cells. An early release that covered fewer than 750 HLA-typed donors contained approximately 300 gigabases of sequencing data and about 93 million unique TCR sequences. Of the 398 genotyped donors, over 65% fell in the genetic ancestry cluster associated with self-reported Caucasian donors. The study was designed to test whether signatures of past pathogen exposure could be identified by cataloging public T cell receptors. The T cell repertoires of 550 to 850 subjects were profiled by immunosequencing and related to cytomegalovirus serostatus. Besides the first cohort of 500 to 700 subjects, a separate validation cohort made up of 120 different subjects was used. To predict cytomegalovirus infection status, the study brought together high-throughput TCR immunosequencing, statistical association of individual TCRs with disease status, and machine learning. A later analysis re-examined previously published TCR beta repertoires from hundreds of donors and added high-resolution HLA genotyping to investigate patterns of TCR occurrence. In the later analysis, no new phenotypic data were used to find candidate immune exposures; instead, reliance was placed on TCR beta sequences and their occurrence across donors. In an earlier analysis of over 550 of the donors, high-throughput TCR beta sequencing was used to judge whether each TCR beta V gene segment behaved as functional or pseudogenic. Donor age, sex, ethnicity and CMV serostatus were compiled alongside the repertoire data. A later genetic analysis took genome-wide SNP genotypes for 398 of the 666 donors and used that subset as a discovery cohort. Every repertoire in the discovery cohort had been generated on one and the same sequencing platform. HLA typing included class I and class II loci at four-digit resolution. Typing coverage varied by locus: roughly 629-640 donors for A, B, C, DRB1 and DQB1; 522 for DQA1; 600 to 610 for DPA1; more than 450 for DPB1. Roughly five DR-DQ haplotypes were treated as single units for association and clustering because of strong linkage in the cohort. Among 350 to 400 genotyped donors of the cohort, an average of 235,054 unique TCR beta nucleotide sequences were sequenced per donor, roughly 18% of them non-productive. General findings and caveats noted by the study authors: Correlated functional status among segregating V segments might be attributable to linkage disequilibrium, but an unknown experimental factor could not be ruled out. Because HLA typing was missing for some donors at each locus, association tests included only the typed subset. Only TCR beta chains were sequenced in this cohort, and the absence of alpha or paired-chain data limited detectable features. Several of the top co-occurrence clusters appeared to be linked to parvovirus B19, influenza, CMV and Epstein-Barr virus, according to a later analysis. The presence/absence analyses assumed that sequencing depth was roughly uniform across donors, and that assumption may not be true. A further reported finding was that TCR beta sequences accurately predicted the HLA-A and HLA-B alleles for most subjects in the first cohort. When HLA alleles, especially DR and DQ, strongly co-occurred, attributing TCR associations to individual alleles was difficult. In a later analysis, 15,000 to 20,000 TCR beta sequences were associated with specific HLA alleles at a false discovery rate of 0.05. In a later analysis, the rate of TCR association differed among HLA loci, with DRB1 alleles having the most associated TCRs and HLA-C alleles having the fewest. The earlier analysis of 587 of the donors excluded about 16 rarely observed V segments, including chromosome 9 orphons, because counts were too low. Broadly in line with IMGT annotations, most TCR beta V segments showed up in productive rearrangements about 87% or about 30% of the time in an earlier analysis of approximately 640 of the donors. Compared with the roughly 670-donor mean, donors in an Asian-associated ancestry cluster had fewer N-insertions in productive TCRs, according to a later genetic analysis. Cytomegalovirus status was reported to be diagnosed by the classifier with high specificity and sensitivity in both the original and validation cohorts. A later genetic analysis associated a missense DCLRE1C variant with V-gene and J-gene trimming of TCR beta chains, and an independent cohort replicated the association. A group of highly shared sequence variants was considered likely to be a technical artifact of the sequencing pipeline. Some IMGT-functional V segments, including TRBV6-2 and TRBV6-3, could not be told apart with the 87-base-pair reads, so those segments were excluded. According to the authors, the approach could potentially be generalized to other disease states and immunological phenotypes. Three of the identified cytomegalovirus-associated TCR beta chains were confirmed in vitro to be specific for cytomegalovirus antigens. Across donors, most TCR sequences were observed very rarely, whereas some public TCRs were present in many individuals. The study gave a list of over 150 TCR beta chains associated with cytomegalovirus. Most CMV-associated TCR beta chains appeared to be HLA-restricted in a later analysis, and the HLA associations seemed to be driven largely by CMV exposure. For the cohort, immune exposure information was limited to CMV serostatus. In a later analysis, HLA-associated TCR beta chains were found to be more clonally expanded and to have lower generation probabilities than equally common non-associated chains.

Receptor amplification or capture employed the immunoSEQ multiplex PCR assay. For the multiplex PCR, a mixture combining 60 forward primers for TCR Vbeta segments and 13 reverse primers for TCR Jbeta segments was used. Amplification of the CDR3 region of rearranged TCR beta genes was performed with a multiplex PCR assay on genomic DNA. The amplified TCR beta libraries were sequenced on the Illumina HiSeq System as 87-base-pair reads. The authors processed their data as follows. A later analysis counted about 76 million unique TCR beta chains across the 666 repertoires, and around 9.9 million of these chains were shared by at least two donors. A nearest-neighbor algorithm error-corrected the raw reads and collapsed the reads into unique sequences, merging closely related sequences to remove PCR and sequencing errors. Alignment of CDR3 sequences to IMGT reference sequences was used to assign V, D and J gene segments. For a sequence to be retained, a match of at least six nucleotides was required to both a V gene segment and a J gene segment. A rearrangement was called productive if the CDR3 had no stop codons and remained in frame with V and J, and every other rearrangement was called non-productive. Following IMGT convention, CDR3 was defined as the stretch from the second conserved V-encoded cysteine to the conserved J-encoded phenylalanine. The earlier analysis of fewer than 750 of the donors excluded sequences that lacked an unambiguous match to a single V gene segment. An earlier analysis of roughly 590 of the donors called V segments functional above 56.7% productive rearrangements and segregating when the between-donor standard deviation exceeded 5%. To diagnose cytomegalovirus status from the catalog of TCR beta chain sequences, a statistical classification framework was built. V and J gene assignment, in a later analysis, came from comparing TCR nucleotide sequences with IMGT/GENE-DB human TR gene sequences. In a later analysis, CDR3 sequences and most-parsimonious VDJ recombination scenarios were assigned using the TCRdist pipeline. In a later analysis, every TCR beta chain was defined by the combination of its CDR3 amino acid sequence and its V-gene family, and reads without a unique V-gene family were dropped. A later analysis removed 500 to 600 highly shared, low-generation-probability nucleotide sequences to deal with suspected cross-contamination and a sequencing artifact. In a later analysis, a clonal expansion index was calculated for each public chain from normalized within-repertoire ranks of inferred template counts. In a later analysis, generation probabilities were computed using a VDJ recombination model fitted to out-of-frame rearrangements, and the results were checked against IGoR. A later analysis scored TCR-TCR, TCR-HLA and TCR-CMV co-occurrence with hypergeometric tests, applying a repertoire-size bias correction to TCR pairs. A later analysis estimated false discovery rates by permuting HLA or CMV assignments 20 times. In a later analysis, co-occurring TCRs were grouped using DBSCAN, with TCRdist sequence similarity added in when clustering inside HLA-allele-positive subsets. Repertoires with fewer than 30,000 or more than 120,000 public chains were left out of co-occurrence clustering, as were about 5 repertoires with anomalous nucleotide sharing. Sourced from immuneACCESS, this table was stored by TCRdb with only in-frame sequences that have V and J called. A share of the clones is absent; for the studies checked, an unresolved V gene accounts for under half, and the remainder has no known explanation. Clone size and the V and J calls come from that table; the DNA yielded D and trimming. The data table for this sample lists about 190,000 clones. The leading ten clones occupy about 6% of the sample.

The cohort consisted of more than 650 healthy bone marrow donors. Cohort members were all nominally healthy when sampled, although unrecorded immune exposures were likely present. The donor tested CMV seronegative, placing the donor among the 350 or so seronegative members of the cohort. Each donor provided a peripheral blood sample, and peripheral blood mononuclear cells were used for TCR beta sequencing. Genomic DNA was extracted from the blood cell samples with the Qiagen DNeasy Blood Extraction Kit. Based on the germline V gene, the CDR1 and CDR2 sequences are SGHAT and FQNNGV. From its cysteine to its phenylalanine, the CDR3 spans 13 amino acids. The CDR3 DNA has 39 bases and is translated from base 1. The junction shows trimming of 6 bases on V and 3 bases on J, and the gene matches do not reach 4 bases of it. On this clone itself: Its antigen is still unknown.

Sequenced: PBMCs. The chain couples TRBV11-2 to TRBJ2-7; the junction holds 8 bases that match TRBD1. The sequence derives from a man between 25 and 39 years old in good health and CMV-seronegative. The CDR3 reads CASRNTGGYEQYF. The DNA is as follows: TGTGCCAGCAGGAACACAGGGGGCTACGAGCAGTACTTC.